This is a list of T cell receptor beta chains from one sample in a study of T cells after posttransplantation cyclophosphamide. Produced via immunoSEQ multiplex PCR; TCRdb's table is partial and in-frame only. The sample counts over 25,000 clones, none seen once; the ten largest own about 2.9%. The sequenced sample consisted of PBMCs. These receptors came from a woman aged 60-70 years in good health, CMV-negative, and a related stem cell transplant donor. CDR3s include the opening cysteine and the closing phenylalanine or tryptophan. Each record gives: V gene, J gene, D gene, clone size, CDR3 protein, CDR3 DNA. D genes are given only for firm matches. Clone size appears in some rows only: once, few, many, or a class for an expanded clone.

v_gene: TRBV7-9
j_gene: TRBJ2-1
d_gene: TRBD2
abundance: many
CDR3aa: CASSISSGSYNEQFF
CDR3nt: TGTGCCAGCAGCATATCTAGCGGGAGTTACAATGAGCAGTTCTTC

v_gene: TRBV2
j_gene: TRBJ2-4
d_gene: TRBD1
abundance: few
CDR3aa: CASSRQGYPSKNIQYF
CDR3nt: TGTGCCAGCAGCCGACAGGGTTATCCTTCCAAAAACATTCAGTACTTC

v_gene: TRBV7-9
j_gene: TRBJ2-3
d_gene: TRBD1
abundance: few
CDR3aa: CASSSRTGGDTDTQYF
CDR3nt: TGTGCCAGCAGCTCACGAACAGGGGGCGACACAGATACGCAGTATTTT

v_gene: TRBV28
j_gene: TRBJ2-3
d_gene: TRBD1
abundance: few
CDR3aa: CASSSTGTGKDTQYF
CDR3nt: TGTGCCAGCAGTTCCACCGGGACAGGGAAAGATACGCAGTATTTT

v_gene: TRBV6-5
j_gene: TRBJ1-6
d_gene: .
abundance: many
CDR3aa: CASSYSSGSYNSPLHF
CDR3nt: TGTGCCAGCAGTTACTCGTCAGGTTCCTATAATTCACCCCTCCACTTT

v_gene: TRBV27
j_gene: TRBJ2-7
d_gene: .
abundance: .
CDR3aa: CASGQDSYEQYF
CDR3nt: TGTGCCAGCGGGCAGGACAGCTACGAGCAGTACTTC

v_gene: TRBV24-1
j_gene: TRBJ1-4
d_gene: .
abundance: many
CDR3aa: CATPRSGMPNEKLFF
CDR3nt: TGTGCCACCCCGCGTTCTGGTATGCCTAATGAAAAACTGTTTTTT

v_gene: TRBV30
j_gene: TRBJ1-5
d_gene: TRBD1
abundance: few
CDR3aa: CAWSVPGQSNQPQHF
CDR3nt: TGTGCCTGGAGCGTACCGGGACAGTCCAATCAGCCCCAGCATTTT

v_gene: TRBV5-1
j_gene: TRBJ2-3
d_gene: .
abundance: many
CDR3aa: CASTDLGTPGADTQYF
CDR3nt: TGCGCCAGCACCGACCTCGGGACTCCGGGGGCAGATACGCAGTATTTT

v_gene: TRBV9
j_gene: TRBJ2-1
d_gene: .
abundance: many
CDR3aa: CASSVQSTGSDEQFF
CDR3nt: TGTGCCAGCAGCGTTCAGTCTACGGGGAGCGATGAGCAGTTCTTC

v_gene: TRBV14
j_gene: TRBJ2-1
d_gene: .
abundance: many
CDR3aa: CASNLAGPLNEQFF
CDR3nt: TGTGCCAGCAACCTCGCGGGCCCTCTCAATGAGCAGTTCTTC

v_gene: TRBV9
j_gene: TRBJ1-4
d_gene: TRBD1
abundance: many
CDR3aa: CASSEGQGGEKLFF
CDR3nt: TGTGCCAGCAGCGAAGGACAGGGTGGCGAAAAACTGTTTTTT

v_gene: TRBV18
j_gene: TRBJ2-7
d_gene: TRBD1
abundance: many
CDR3aa: CASSPGTGYYEQYF
CDR3nt: TGTGCCAGCTCACCAGGGACAGGCTATTACGAGCAGTACTTC

v_gene: TRBV5-4
j_gene: TRBJ1-2
d_gene: .
abundance: many
CDR3aa: CASSLLGANYGYTF
CDR3nt: TGTGCCAGCAGCTTGCTCGGGGCTAACTATGGCTACACCTTC

v_gene: TRBV9
j_gene: TRBJ2-1
d_gene: .
abundance: many
CDR3aa: CASSPPRTDYNEQFF
CDR3nt: TGTGCCAGCAGCCCCCCCCGGACAGATTACAATGAGCAGTTCTTC

v_gene: TRBV9
j_gene: TRBJ2-3
d_gene: .
abundance: many
CDR3aa: CASSLGSGTDTQYF
CDR3nt: TGTGCCAGCAGTCTAGGGTCGGGGACAGATACGCAGTATTTT

v_gene: TRBV6-5
j_gene: TRBJ1-2
d_gene: TRBD1
abundance: many
CDR3aa: CASSYGTGYYGYTF
CDR3nt: TGTGCCAGCAGTTACGGGACAGGGTACTATGGCTACACCTTC

v_gene: TRBV7-7
j_gene: TRBJ2-1
d_gene: TRBD1
abundance: many
CDR3aa: CASSSTGGPYNEQFF
CDR3nt: TGTGCTAGCAGCTCTACAGGGGGCCCCTACAATGAGCAGTTCTTC

v_gene: TRBV27
j_gene: TRBJ2-5
d_gene: TRBD1
abundance: .
CDR3aa: CASSLDRAPRVETQYF
CDR3nt: TGTGCCAGCAGTTTGGACAGGGCCCCCAGGGTGGAGACCCAGTACTTC

v_gene: TRBV2
j_gene: TRBJ1-1
d_gene: .
abundance: many
CDR3aa: CASSRGGTLANTEAFF
CDR3nt: TGTGCCAGCAGCAGGGGAGGGACGCTTGCGAACACTGAAGCTTTCTTT

v_gene: TRBV6-5
j_gene: TRBJ1-2
d_gene: TRBD1
abundance: many
CDR3aa: CASSTIDRGNGYTF
CDR3nt: TGTGCCAGCAGTACAATCGACAGGGGTAATGGCTACACCTTC

v_gene: TRBV4-1
j_gene: TRBJ2-1
d_gene: TRBD2
abundance: many
CDR3aa: CTSSQAILAGSYNEQFF
CDR3nt: TGCACCAGCAGCCAAGCTATACTAGCGGGGTCCTACAATGAGCAGTTCTTC

v_gene: TRBV7-2
j_gene: TRBJ2-7
d_gene: .
abundance: many
CDR3aa: CASSFRPGDAGKAYEQYF
CDR3nt: TGTGCCAGCAGCTTCCGGCCAGGGGACGCTGGGAAAGCCTACGAGCAGTACTTC

v_gene: TRBV27
j_gene: TRBJ2-2
d_gene: TRBD2
abundance: many
CDR3aa: CASSRGLAAGNRNTGELFF
CDR3nt: TGTGCCAGCAGCCGCGGACTAGCGGCAGGGAACCGGAACACCGGGGAGCTGTTTTTT

v_gene: TRBV14
j_gene: TRBJ2-3
d_gene: TRBD2
abundance: many
CDR3aa: CASSPRRGARIDTQYF
CDR3nt: TGTGCCAGCAGCCCGCGGCGGGGGGCCAGGATCGATACGCAGTATTTT

v_gene: TRBV2
j_gene: TRBJ1-6
d_gene: TRBD1
abundance: many
CDR3aa: CASRDRSSYNSPLHF
CDR3nt: TGTGCCAGCCGGGACAGGAGCTCCTATAATTCACCCCTCCACTTT

v_gene: TRBV9
j_gene: TRBJ1-4
d_gene: .
abundance: many
CDR3aa: CASSVGAANEKLFF
CDR3nt: TGTGCCAGCAGCGTGGGCGCAGCTAATGAAAAACTGTTTTTT

v_gene: TRBV7-9
j_gene: TRBJ2-5
d_gene: TRBD1
abundance: few
CDR3aa: CASSLSLYSGGFQTQYF
CDR3nt: TGTGCCAGCAGCTTAAGCTTGTATTCAGGGGGCTTCCAGACCCAGTACTTC

v_gene: TRBV27
j_gene: TRBJ2-7
d_gene: TRBD2
abundance: .
CDR3aa: CASSSPRLAGGKAYEQYF
CDR3nt: TGTGCCAGCAGTTCACCCAGACTAGCGGGAGGTAAGGCGTACGAGCAGTACTTC

v_gene: TRBV12-3/TRBV12-4
j_gene: TRBJ1-1
d_gene: TRBD1
abundance: few
CDR3aa: CASTRQGRWVDTEAFF
CDR3nt: TGTGCCAGCACAAGACAGGGGCGTTGGGTGGACACTGAAGCTTTCTTT

v_gene: TRBV6-2/TRBV6-3
j_gene: TRBJ2-3
d_gene: TRBD2
abundance: many
CDR3aa: CASRLSGGATDTQYF
CDR3nt: TGTGCCAGCAGACTTAGCGGGGGGGCCACAGATACGCAGTATTTT

v_gene: TRBV9
j_gene: TRBJ2-5
d_gene: TRBD2
abundance: .
CDR3aa: CASSVAGTSLETQYF
CDR3nt: TGTGCCAGCAGCGTTGCCGGGACTAGTTTAGAGACCCAGTACTTC

v_gene: TRBV6-5
j_gene: TRBJ2-7
d_gene: .
abundance: many
CDR3aa: CASRGGQLYEQYF
CDR3nt: TGTGCCAGCAGGGGGGGACAGTTATACGAGCAGTACTTC

v_gene: TRBV30
j_gene: TRBJ2-7
d_gene: TRBD1
abundance: .
CDR3aa: CACSDREYEQYF
CDR3nt: TGTGCCTGTTCGGACAGGGAATACGAGCAGTACTTC

v_gene: TRBV6-6
j_gene: TRBJ2-3
d_gene: .
abundance: few
CDR3aa: CAAKGQGTIGTDTQYF
CDR3nt: TGTGCCGCGAAGGGGCAGGGAACCATCGGCACAGATACGCAGTATTTT

v_gene: TRBV6-6
j_gene: TRBJ2-6
d_gene: .
abundance: many
CDR3aa: CASSLGQLNVLTF
CDR3nt: TGTGCCAGCAGTCTCGGACAGCTGAACGTCCTGACTTTC

v_gene: TRBV6-2/TRBV6-3
j_gene: TRBJ1-5
d_gene: .
abundance: many
CDR3aa: CASREGHLSNQPQHF
CDR3nt: TGTGCCAGCAGAGAGGGACATCTAAGCAATCAGCCCCAGCATTTT

v_gene: TRBV5-4
j_gene: TRBJ2-5
d_gene: .
abundance: few
CDR3aa: CASSLVREETQYF
CDR3nt: TGTGCCAGCAGCTTAGTGCGGGAAGAGACCCAGTACTTC